A single sample gave rise to the 9 T cell receptor beta chains below, sequenced in a study of T cells in Graves' hyperthyroidism and ophthalmopathy. Amplified regions were TCR beta CDR3 sequences from RNA transcripts. Carried out on the TCR CDR3, a first-round RT-PCR used the HTBI primer set. Each CDR3 protein is one row after TCRdb ran MiXCR on the multiplex PCR reads. This repertoire shows hundreds of thousands of distinct CDR3 sequences, 45% found once; its top ten account for about 7%. Sequences were obtained from peripheral blood or thyroid tissue (not recorded which). The source is an adult man with Graves' disease, either hyperthyroidism or ophthalmopathy (not recorded which).

Here the CDR3 reads CASWTGVIDQPQHF. The CDR3 nucleotides are TGTGCCAGCTGGACAGGGGTTATAGATCAGCCCCAGCATTTT. The chain links TRBV7-9 to TRBJ1-5; 9 positions match TRBD1. The V gene's germline CDR1 is SEHNR and CDR2 FQNEAQ (reference sequence). V dropped 8 bases and J dropped 5; count of bases not matched to a gene: 7. The CDR3 totals 14 residues.

This clonotype was counted ten times or more. This sequence joins TRBV6-5 and TRBJ1-1; D not resolved. Germline assignment: CDR1 MNHEY and CDR2 SVGAGI. The CDR3 has 13 residues. V lost 8 bases to trimming and J lost 1 base, with 11 bases between them. Here the CDR3 DNA reads TGTGCCAGCTATTCAAGTACGAACACTGAAGCTTTCTTT. It is translated as CASYSSTNTEAFF.

The genes are TRBV25-1 and TRBJ1-1, with 9 positions matching TRBD1. This CDR3 comprises 16 residues. V trimming: 7 bases; J trimming: 1 base; junction bases outside the gene matches: 10. Germline-derived CDR1 and CDR2 are MGHDK and SYGVNS. In DNA, the CDR3 is TGTGCCAGCACCTTTTCACAGGGGGCAGGGAACACTGAAGCTTTCTTT. It encodes CASTFSQGAGNTEAFF.

The chain couples TRBV7-2 to TRBJ2-5, with 8 bases aligning to TRBD1. The end of the DNA aligns better with TRBJ2-7, so the J call may be wrong. Germline V CDR1 and CDR2: SGHTA, FQGNSA. This CDR3 has 16 residues. CDR3 amino acids: CASSLDGQGNPYEQYF. CDR3 in DNA: TGTGCCAGCAGCTTAGACGGACAGGGTAACCCCTACGAGCAGTACTTC.

V and J are TRBV6-5 and TRBJ2-2; D remains unclear. The CDR3 is 13 amino acids. From germline, CDR1 is MNHEY and CDR2 SVGAGI. V was shortened by 0 bases and J by 5 bases, with 4 bases between the two germline ends. The CDR3, as DNA: TGTGCCAGCAGTTACTCCACTACCGGGGAGCTGTTTTTT. Translation: CASSYSTTGELFF.

This clonotype occurred many times. The rearrangement links TRBV6-5 to TRBJ2-2; tentatively, D is TRBD2 (5 bases). This CDR3 spans 13 amino acids. The ends were cut back, 4 bases at V and 4 bases at J, with 7 bases in the middle. The V gene's germline CDR1 is MNHEY and CDR2 SVGAGI. As DNA, the CDR3 is TGTGCCAGCAGTTTGAGGGTCACCGGGGAGCTGTTTTTT. It is translated as CASSLRVTGELFF.

This clonotype came up many times. The chain has TRBV7-2 and TRBJ2-5; 7 bases agree with TRBD2. This CDR3 contains 13 residues. Germline CDR1 is SGHTA and CDR2 is FQGNSA. Trimming took 3 bases from V and 4 from J; bases not matched to a gene: 2. The CDR3 sequence is CASSFPGGETQYF. The CDR3 bases are TGTGCCAGCAGCTTCCCGGGAGGAGAGACCCAGTACTTC.

This clonotype appeared a few times. The rearrangement links TRBV20-1 to TRBJ2-7, with 12 bases that match TRBD2. The CDR3 spans 14 residues. Per the germline V gene, CDR1 is DFQATT and CDR2 is SNEGSKA (reference sequence). V shed 5 bases and J 6 bases; nucleotides not matched to a gene: 8. CDR3 region: CSAATSGSLLEQYF. CDR3 DNA sequence: TGCAGTGCTGCGACTAGCGGGAGTTTACTCGAGCAGTACTTC.

The V gene is TRBV7-9, the J gene TRBJ2-7; TRBD1 aligns across 9 bases. Trimming took 0 bases from V and 3 from J; bases not matched to a gene: 9. This CDR3 has 17 residues. Germline-derived CDR1 and CDR2 are SEHNR and FQNEAQ (reference sequence). CDR3 residues: CASSLAGDRAGGYEQYF. In DNA form, the CDR3 reads TGTGCCAGCAGCTTAGCGGGGGACAGGGCCGGTGGCTACGAGCAGTACTTC.